This T cell receptor (beta chain) appears in the sequencing data of a study of Graves' ophthalmopathy and Graves' hyperthyroidism. Whole-study context: Peripheral blood sampling preceded any treatment and occurred at initial diagnosis.

The sample holds one count of this clonotype. Its antigen is not known. Scientists amplified the TCR beta CDR3 regions from RNA transcripts. Amplification began with first-round RT-PCR using HTBI primers, then second-round multiplex PCR was performed. Via MiXCR, TCRdb re-called the multiplex PCR reads, giving one row per CDR3 protein. Of some 360,000 distinct CDR3 sequences listed, 17% are singletons. Whole-study findings and limits: Ophthalmopathy progression prediction by the model yielded a sensitivity of roughly 67% and a specificity of 72.22%.

The sequencing input was peripheral blood. This clonotype originated in an adult woman with stable Graves' hyperthyroidism.

The CDR3 region has the DNA TGTGCCAGTGGGCCCGGGACAGGGGCCCCCCAAGAGACCCAGTACTTC. It encodes CASGPGTGAPQETQYF. This chain uses TRBV19 with TRBJ2-5, with 10 bases identical to TRBD1. CDR1 is LNHDA and CDR2 is SQIVND in the germline V gene (reference sequence). After removal of 8 bases from V and 1 base from J, the junction contained 10 bases not matched to a gene. The CDR3 length is 16 residues. The whole variable domain, filled in from reference TRBV19 and TRBJ2-5, reads DGGITQSPKYLFRKEGQNVTLSCEQNLNHDAMYWYRQDPGQGLRLIYYSQIVNDFQKGDIAEGYSVSREKKESFPLTVTSAQKNPTAFYLCASGPGTGAPQETQYFGPGTRLLVL.